These T cell receptor beta chains were read from a single sample in a study of blood T cell repertoires in COVID-19. Sequencing was performed with immunoSEQ multiplex PCR; in TCRdb, only in-frame clones are kept and a portion is missing. Of 200,000 to 250,000 clones listed, under 85% are singletons. The source material was PBMCs or T cells enriched from blood (not recorded which). All receptors come from a man aged 55-75 years who had recovered from COVID-19. Each CDR3 is given with its conserved first and last residue. D genes are given only for firm matches. The size field is filled for only some rows; it gives once, few, many or a size class.

d_call	clone_size	j_call	v_call	cdr3_nt	cdr3_aa
TRBD1	NA	TRBJ2-5	TRBV11-3	TGTGCCAGCAGCTTAGTCCCGACAGGGGGTCGAGAGACCCAGTACTTC	CASSLVPTGGRETQYF
NA	NA	TRBJ1-1	TRBV12-5	TGTGCGGGGTCGGGGGGCACGAACACTGAAGCTTTCTTT	CAGSGGTNTEAFF
NA	NA	TRBJ2-3	TRBV11-2	TGTGCCAGCAGCTTAATGGGGAGTAGCACAGATACGCAGTATTTT	CASSLMGSSTDTQYF
TRBD1	NA	TRBJ1-4	TRBV4-3	TGCGCCAGCAGCCCCGGGACAGGGAAGAAGGAAAAACTGTTTTTT	CASSPGTGKKEKLFF
TRBD2	NA	TRBJ2-1	TRBV27	TGTGCCAGCAGAATACTAGCGGGGGATTCCAATGAGCAGTTCTTC	CASRILAGDSNEQFF
NA	NA	TRBJ2-5	TRBV19	TGTGCCAGTAGTGGAGACAGAGTCCAAGAGACCCAGTACTTC	CASSGDRVQETQYF
NA	many	TRBJ2-7	TRBV4-1	TGCGCCAGCAGCCGGCCCCTCAAGGACAGACCCTACGAGCAGTACTTC	CASSRPLKDRPYEQYF
NA	NA	TRBJ1-5	TRBV7-6	TGTGCCAGCAGCTTTTTAGGGGATAACCAGCCCCAGCATTTT	CASSFLGDNQPQHF
TRBD1	NA	TRBJ2-7	TRBV5-4	TGTGCCAGCAGCTTGGTTCCGGACAGGGACTACGAGCAGTACTTC	CASSLVPDRDYEQYF
NA	NA	TRBJ1-1	TRBV19	TGTGCCAGTAGTCCGCGGACAATGAACACTGAAGCTTTCTTT	CASSPRTMNTEAFF
NA	once	TRBJ1-3	TRBV6-5	TGTGCCAGCAGTCCCGGACAACTCTCTGGAAACACCATATATTTT	CASSPGQLSGNTIYF
NA	once	TRBJ1-2	TRBV6-6	TGTGCCAGCAGTTACGAGGCTAACTATGGCTACACCTTC	CASSYEANYGYTF
TRBD1	few	TRBJ2-7	TRBV6-5	TGTGCCAGCAGAGCAGACAGGGGGCGCGCCTACGAGCAGTACTTC	CASRADRGRAYEQYF
NA	NA	TRBJ2-2	TRBV4-3	TGCGCCAGCAGCCCCCAGGGCTTGAACACCGGGGAGCTGTTTTTT	CASSPQGLNTGELFF
TRBD1	few	TRBJ1-1	TRBV11-1	TGTGCCAGCAGCTCCCCCCCGGACAGGACAAACACTGAAGCTTTCTTT	CASSSPPDRTNTEAFF
TRBD2	NA	TRBJ2-3	TRBV14	TGTGCCAGCAGCCAGAACGGACTAGCGGGGGATACGCAGTATTTT	CASSQNGLAGDTQYF
TRBD1	NA	TRBJ1-6	TRBV5-1	TGCGCCAGCAGCTGGGGACAGGGGGACTATAATTCACCCCTCCACTTT	CASSWGQGDYNSPLHF
TRBD1	NA	TRBJ2-5	TRBV7-8	TGTGCCAGCAGCTATCGACAGGGGGCCTCTCTAGAGACCCAGTACTTC	CASSYRQGASLETQYF
TRBD2	NA	TRBJ2-5	TRBV11-3	TGTGCCAGCGGCGGGGGGTTTCGGTCAGAGACCCAGTACTTC	CASGGGFRSETQYF
NA	NA	TRBJ2-2	TRBV19	TGTGCCAGTAGTATAGGCGTGGGACACAACACCGGGGAGCTGTTTTTT	CASSIGVGHNTGELFF
NA	NA	TRBJ2-7	TRBV2	TGTGCCAGCAGTACCGGGAGCTACGAGCAGTACTTC	CASSTGSYEQYF
NA	NA	TRBJ2-7	TRBV5-1	TGCGCCAGCAGCTTGGGGGACACCTCCTACGAGCAGTACTTC	CASSLGDTSYEQYF
NA	NA	TRBJ1-4	TRBV6-1	TGTGCCAGCAGTGAAGGGTTTGCAGGTGAAAAACTGTTTTTT	CASSEGFAGEKLFF
NA	NA	TRBJ1-1	TRBV10-3	TGTGCCACCACGGGGAACACTGAAGCTTTCTTT	CATTGNTEAFF
TRBD2	NA	TRBJ2-1	TRBV6-4	TGTGCCAGCAGTGTCGCTAGCGGGGCTTCCTACAATGAGCAGTTCTTC	CASSVASGASYNEQFF
TRBD1	NA	TRBJ2-7	TRBV7-9	TGTGCCAGTCAGGGACAGAACTACGAGCAGTACTTC	CASQGQNYEQYF
NA	NA	TRBJ2-3	TRBV5-1	TGCGCCAGCAGCTTGTATGAGGATGGCACAGATACGCAGTATTTT	CASSLYEDGTDTQYF
NA	NA	TRBJ2-3	TRBV7-2	TGTGCCAGCAGCATTATGACAGGTCCACATACGCAGTATTTT	CASSIMTGPHTQYF
NA	NA	TRBJ2-1	TRBV6-1	TGTGCCAGCAGTGAAGAGTGGACAGAGCGGATCGTAAGCTCCTACAATGAGCAGTTCTTC	CASSEEWTERIVSSYNEQFF
NA	few	TRBJ1-2	TRBV29-1	TGCAGCGTTGAAGAAGGAGCCAGGGGAAGGGGCTACACCTTC	CSVEEGARGRGYTF
NA	NA	TRBJ2-3	TRBV7-3	TGTGCCAGCAGCCCGGGACTGAACACAGATACGCAGTATTTT	CASSPGLNTDTQYF
NA	NA	TRBJ1-6	TRBV7-3	TGTGCCAGCAGCTCCCGGGGGGGGTTAGGCTCACCCCTCCACTTT	CASSSRGGLGSPLHF
NA	once	TRBJ1-1	TRBV5-1	TGCGCCAGCAGCTTGTTACAGGGGAACACTGAAGCTTTCTTT	CASSLLQGNTEAFF
NA	once	TRBJ1-1	TRBV5-1	TGCGCCAGCAGCTTGGGGACAGTGAACACTGAAGCTTTCTTT	CASSLGTVNTEAFF
NA	NA	TRBJ1-3	TRBV21-1	TGTGCCAGAACAGGTCGCACCATATATTTT	CARTGRTIYF